The next 32 T cell receptor beta chains were all read from a single sample in a study of shared clonotypes between healthy human individuals. CD45RO-negative, CCR7-selected cells formed the naive CD8 fraction, which excluded terminally differentiated effector memory CD45RA+ cells. The assay was immunoSEQ multiplex PCR, and TCRdb's table has in-frame clones only and misses some. The table records around 2.1 million clones, more than 85% of them present only once. Sequenced sample: naive CD8+ T cells from PBMCs. Receptors were obtained from a man between 18 and 29 years old in good health. Some clones in this sample may be carry-over from other donors' samples.

This sequence joins TRBV28 and TRBJ2-7, with D possibly called TRBD1 or TRBD2 (6 bases each). CDR1 is MDHEN, CDR2 SYDVKM, per germline. V shed 7 bases and J shed 2 bases, with 21 bases lying between them. The CDR3 consists of 16 residues. The CDR3: CASTGPHGGDAYEQYF. Here the CDR3 DNA reads TGTGCCAGCACCGGGCCCCACGGGGGCGACGCCTACGAGCAGTACTTC.

This rearrangement joins TRBV15 to TRBJ1-4; no definite D call. Trimming pared 1 base from V and 0 bases from J, leaving 9 bases between. The germline CDR1 and CDR2 sequences are LNHNV and YYDKDF (reference sequence). The length of the CDR3 is 16 residues. The CDR3 loop is CATSRGHSATNEKLFF. CDR3 bases: TGTGCCACCAGCAGAGGGCACTCTGCAACTAATGAAAAACTGTTTTTT.

This sequence joins TRBV9 and TRBJ2-1, with D perhaps matching TRBD1 (5 bases). The germline gives CDR1 SGDLS, CDR2 YYNGEE. Trimming left V 3 bases short and J 7 bases short, with 11 bases between. The CDR3 consists of 13 residues. As DNA, the CDR3 is TGTGCCAGCAGCGGACAGATCAGGAATGAGCAGTTCTTC. It is translated as CASSGQIRNEQFF. Drawing the rest from reference TRBV9 and TRBJ2-1, the complete variable domain is DSGVTQTPKHLITATGQRVTLRCSPRSGDLSVYWYQQSLDQGLQFLIQYYNGEERAKGNILERFSAQQFPDLHSELNLSSLELGDSALYFCASSGQIRNEQFFGPGTRLTVL.

The chain uses TRBV15 and TRBJ2-1; 8 positions match TRBD2. The length of the CDR3 is 16 residues. Germline V CDR1 and CDR2: LNHNV, YYDKDF (reference sequence). The V and J ends lost 6 bases and 7 bases, in that order; junction bases with no gene match: 14. The CDR3 loop reads CATRDRIAGNGNEQFF. CDR3 nucleotide sequence: TGTGCCACCAGGGATCGAATAGCGGGAAATGGGAATGAGCAGTTCTTC.

The V and J genes are TRBV4-1 and TRBJ2-7, with 9 bases fitting TRBD2. CDR3 length: 16 residues. The J segment lost 3 bases and the V segment lost 0 bases, leaving 6 bases of the junction unmatched. Germline CDR1 MGHRA, CDR2 YSYEKL. The CDR3 bases are TGCGCCAGCAGCCAAGAGCCTAGCGGGGCTTTCTACGAGCAGTACTTC. The encoded protein is CASSQEPSGAFYEQYF.

DNA of the CDR3: TGCGCCAGCAGCCAAGATCTTACGGAAAATGAGCAGTTCTTC. Amino acids: CASSQDLTENEQFF. The chain combines TRBV4-3 with TRBJ2-1; D gene uncertain. The CDR3 consists of 14 residues. The germline CDR1 and CDR2 sequences are LGHNA and YSLEER. V lost 0 bases, J lost 7 bases, and 10 bases lay in between.

The rearrangement uses TRBV6-5 and TRBJ2-1, with D perhaps TRBD1 or TRBD2 (6 bases each). Germline V gene sequence: CDR1 MNHEY, CDR2 SVGAGI. The CDR3 runs to 14 residues. Trimming shortened V by 0 bases and J by 7 bases, and 10 bases separated the two germline ends. CDR3 protein: CASSYSGGRNEQFF. In DNA form, the CDR3 reads TGTGCCAGCAGTTACTCTGGGGGGCGTAATGAGCAGTTCTTC.

V gene TRBV2 combines with J gene TRBJ2-7; perhaps TRBD1 as D (6 bases). The germline gives CDR1 SNHLY, CDR2 FYNNEI. CDR3 length equals 14 residues. Trimming took 2 bases from V and 1 from J, leaving 9 bases between them. The CDR3: CASSEFRGSYEQYF. For the CDR3, the DNA is TGTGCCAGCAGTGAATTCAGGGGTTCCTACGAGCAGTACTTC.

The V and J genes are TRBV7-6 and TRBJ2-3; 7 bases line up with TRBD2. Germline-derived CDR1 and CDR2 are SGHVS and FNYEAQ. V lost 5 bases and J lost 2; bases outside the gene matches: 10. CDR3 size: 16 residues. The CDR3, as DNA: TGTGCCAGCAGCCCGTATGGGGGGAGGGCCACAGATACGCAGTATTTT. Translated: CASSPYGGRATDTQYF.

V gene TRBV10-3 combines with J gene TRBJ2-7; 14 nucleotides align to TRBD2. Germline values: CDR1 ENHRY, CDR2 SYGVKD. This CDR3 contains 16 residues. J gave up 5 bases and V 4 bases, and 7 bases lay outside the gene matches. CDR3 sequence (DNA): TGTGCCATCAGTGTTACCGGGACTAGCGGGAGTAACGAGCAGTACTTC. Translating gives CAISVTGTSGSNEQYF.

The V call is TRBV7-9, the J call TRBJ2-1; D is possibly TRBD1 (6 bases). Trimming shortened V by 5 bases and J by 8 bases, and 22 bases separated the two germline ends. Germline assignment: CDR1 SEHNR and CDR2 FQNEAQ (reference sequence). This CDR3 has 16 residues. The CDR3 sequence is CASSPRTGPVIYEQFF. DNA of the CDR3: TGTGCCAGCAGCCCCCGAACAGGGCCAGTCATCTATGAGCAGTTCTTC.

The rearrangement joins TRBV19 to TRBJ2-7; D remains ambiguous. CDR1 is LNHDA, CDR2 SQIVND, per germline (reference sequence). V lost 2 bases to trimming and J lost 1 base, with 9 bases between them. The CDR3 extends over 14 amino acids. In DNA, the CDR3 is TGTGCCAGTAGTATAAACGACCGGTCCTACGAGCAGTACTTC. It yields the protein CASSINDRSYEQYF.

The chain has TRBV27 and TRBJ2-1; possible D gene TRBD2, 6 bases. The CDR3 is 14 residues long. Deletions cut 7 bases from V and 8 bases from J, with 18 bases between. CDR1 and CDR2 (germline): MNHEY, SMNVEV (reference sequence). The CDR3 coding sequence is TGTGCCAGCACCAACAACGGGGGTGACGATGAGCAGTTCTTC. Encoded protein: CASTNNGGDDEQFF.

V usage is TRBV6-1 and J usage is TRBJ2-1; D may correspond to TRBD1 or TRBD2 (7 bases each). V lost 0 bases to trimming and J lost 9 bases, with 15 bases between them. The CDR3 loop spans 15 amino acids. In germline, CDR1 is MNHNS, CDR2 SASEGT. The CDR3 DNA follows: TGTGCCAGCAGTGAAGCTTCAGGGGGGGAGGTTGAGCAGTTCTTC. The encoded protein is CASSEASGGEVEQFF.

V and J are TRBV4-1 and TRBJ1-1; maybe TRBD1 (6 bases). V gave up 8 bases and J gave up 0 bases, with 13 bases separating them. The CDR3 is 14 amino acids. Per the germline V gene, CDR1 is MGHRA and CDR2 is YSYEKL. The CDR3, as DNA: TGCGCCAGCTTTCAGGACAGCTTGAACACTGAAGCTTTCTTT. Translation: CASFQDSLNTEAFF.

About this clone itself: The sample contains more than one DNA sequence encoding this CDR3. The rearrangement joins TRBV27 to TRBJ2-7, with unresolved D. The CDR3 is 13 amino acids. Trimming pared 0 bases from V and 5 bases from J, leaving 8 bases between. The germline V gene has CDR1 MNHEY and CDR2 SMNVEV (reference sequence). CDR3 region: CASSLSGSHEQYF. The CDR3 DNA sequence: TGTGCCAGCAGTTTATCGGGCTCTCACGAGCAGTACTTC.

This chain joins TRBV4-2 and TRBJ1-2; D unresolved. From germline, CDR1 is LGHNA and CDR2 YNFKEQ. The length of the CDR3 is 17 residues. V was clipped by 1 base and J by 2 bases, with 17 bases between them. CDR3 bases: TGTGCCAGCAGCCAAGCGGTCCCAGTAGAACCAAACTATGGCTACACCTTC. Amino acid sequence: CASSQAVPVEPNYGYTF.

The chain joins TRBV7-8 to TRBJ1-2; no clear D. The ends were cut back, 4 bases at V and 1 base at J, with 22 bases in the middle. Germline V gene data show CDR1 as SGHVS and CDR2 as FQNEAQ. This CDR3 spans 18 amino acids. CDR3 protein: CASSSTQVESPLNYGYTF. The CDR3 DNA reads TGTGCCAGCAGCTCAACTCAGGTCGAATCCCCCCTTAACTATGGCTACACCTTC.

The gene calls are TRBV6-6 and TRBJ2-1; the D gene is possibly TRBD1 (5 bases). The CDR3 has 14 amino acids. CDR1 and CDR2 from the germline V gene are MNHNY and SVGAGI (reference sequence). The V end was cut by 7 bases, the J end by 2 bases, with 12 bases between. Written as DNA, the CDR3 is TGTGCCAGCACCCTGACAGCTACCTACAATGAGCAGTTCTTC. Translating it yields CASTLTATYNEQFF.

This sequence joins TRBV7-9 and TRBJ1-1; D may be TRBD1 (5 bases). Germline CDR1 is SEHNR and CDR2 is FQNEAQ (reference sequence). This CDR3 is 15 amino acids long. Trimming cost V 1 base and J 1 base, with 10 bases left between them. CDR3 region: CASSLGLGQNTEAFF. Here the CDR3 DNA reads TGTGCCAGCAGCTTAGGTCTCGGACAGAACACTGAAGCTTTCTTT.

The chain couples TRBV28 to TRBJ1-2; no clear D gene. Germline CDR1 reads MDHEN; CDR2 reads SYDVKM. The CDR3 spans 13 residues. V was pared by 2 bases and J by 6 bases, with 10 bases between. The CDR3 protein is CASSLGSLNGYTF. The CDR3 DNA reads TGTGCCAGCAGTTTAGGCAGCTTGAATGGCTACACCTTC.

The chain links TRBV13 to TRBJ2-7; D is perhaps TRBD2 (6 bases). Trimming shortened V by 5 bases and J by 3 bases, and 20 bases separated the two germline ends. Germline V gives CDR1 PRHDT, CDR2 FYEKMQ (reference sequence). There are 16 residues in the CDR3. CDR3: CASSPGLLAANYEQYF. The DNA of the CDR3 is TGTGCCAGCAGCCCCGGTCTACTAGCTGCGAACTACGAGCAGTACTTC.

The V gene is TRBV19, the J gene TRBJ2-3; D not resolved. Trimming stripped 1 base from V and 4 bases from J, with 6 bases between. The length of the CDR3 is 13 residues. Germline lookup yields CDR1 LNHDA and CDR2 SQIVND (reference sequence). CDR3 DNA sequence: TGTGCCAGTAGTATAGTCGTCGCAGATACGCAGTATTTT. Its protein product is CASSIVVADTQYF. The full variable domain, rest sourced from reference TRBV19 and TRBJ2-3, is DGGITQSPKYLFRKEGQNVTLSCEQNLNHDAMYWYRQDPGQGLRLIYYSQIVNDFQKGDIAEGYSVSREKKESFPLTVTSAQKNPTAFYLCASSIVVADTQYFGPGTRLTVL.

This rearrangement joins TRBV28 to TRBJ2-3; D gene ambiguous. Trimming stripped 5 bases from V and 0 bases from J, with 9 bases between. Germline V gene sequence: CDR1 MDHEN, CDR2 SYDVKM. There are 14 residues in the CDR3. CDR3 coding DNA: TGTGCCAGCAGTCCACTGGACAGCACAGATACGCAGTATTTT. Translation: CASSPLDSTDTQYF.

There are a few counts of this clone. This rearrangement joins TRBV2 to TRBJ1-4, with D perhaps matching TRBD1 (6 bases). The CDR3 covers 14 residues. V was shortened by 8 bases and J by 0 bases, with 10 bases between the two germline ends. Germline lookup yields CDR1 SNHLY and CDR2 FYNNEI. The CDR3 loop reads CASQGRATNEKLFF. The CDR3, as DNA: TGTGCCAGCCAGGGGAGGGCAACTAATGAAAAACTGTTTTTT.

V and J are TRBV5-4 and TRBJ1-2; 11 bases align to TRBD1. The CDR3 totals 15 residues. CDR1 is SGHNT, CDR2 YYREEE, per germline (reference sequence). V shed 3 bases and J 4 bases; nucleotides not matched to a gene: 5. The CDR3 DNA reads TGTGCCAGCAGCTCTCCGGGACAGGGGGTCTATGGCTACACCTTC. It is translated as CASSSPGQGVYGYTF.

The V gene is TRBV7-9, the J gene TRBJ2-7; D call uncertain. The V end was cut by 2 bases, the J end by 2 bases, with 10 bases between. This CDR3 has 14 amino acids. Germline V gives CDR1 SEHNR, CDR2 FQNEAQ (reference sequence). CDR3 protein: CASSLIDGAYEQYF. CDR3 DNA: TGTGCCAGCAGCTTAATTGACGGAGCCTACGAGCAGTACTTC.

The chain recombines TRBV27 with TRBJ1-5; 9 bases line up with TRBD1. V was pared by 8 bases and J by 7 bases, with 12 bases of the junction left unmatched. CDR1 and CDR2 (germline): MNHEY, SMNVEV (reference sequence). The CDR3 is 15 amino acids. Here the CDR3 DNA reads TGTGCCAGCGGACCAGGGACAGGGATTGGGCAGCCCCAGCATTTT. As protein: CASGPGTGIGQPQHF.

This clone was seen just once. The genes are TRBV4-1 and TRBJ2-3; D remains unclear. The V gene lost 1 base and the J gene lost 4 bases, with 9 bases spanning the gap. CDR3 length: 14 amino acids. Germline CDR1 is MGHRA and CDR2 is YSYEKL. The CDR3 protein is CASSQVPTADTQYF. CDR3 bases: TGCGCCAGCAGCCAAGTCCCCACCGCAGATACGCAGTATTTT.

The gene calls are TRBV28 and TRBJ2-7; 8 bases agree with TRBD1. The CDR3 sequence is 17 residues long. Germline loops: CDR1 MDHEN, CDR2 SYDVKM. V shed 3 bases and J 1 base; nucleotides not matched to a gene: 11. CDR3 DNA: TGTGCCAGCAGTTTTCTAGCCGCAGGGGGCCGGTCCTACGAGCAGTACTTC. It specifies CASSFLAAGGRSYEQYF.

The chain is built from TRBV7-2 and TRBJ2-7; perhaps TRBD1 as D (6 bases). V was cut by 4 bases and J by 5 bases, with 12 bases left in between. The CDR3 loop spans 13 amino acids. Per germline, CDR1 SGHTA and CDR2 FQGNSA. The CDR3 region has the DNA TGTGCCAGCAGCTCGGACAGTAGTAACGAGCAGTACTTC. Encoded protein: CASSSDSSNEQYF. Looking up the rest from reference TRBV7-2 and TRBJ2-7 gives the full variable domain: GAGVSQSPSNKVTEKGKDVELRCDPISGHTALYWYRQSLGQGLEFLIYFQGNSAPDKSGLPSDRFSAERTGGSVSTLTIQRTQQEDSAVYLCASSSDSSNEQYFGPGTRLTVT.

This chain uses TRBV2 with TRBJ1-2, with a possible D match to TRBD1 (5 bases). CDR1 and CDR2 from the germline V gene are SNHLY and FYNNEI. V gave up 0 bases and J gave up 4 bases, with 6 bases separating them. The CDR3 sequence is 13 residues long. The CDR3 spells CASSEADSYGYTF. The CDR3 region has the DNA TGTGCCAGCAGTGAAGCTGACAGCTATGGCTACACCTTC.